The sequence of this TCR beta chain was determined in a study of monozygotic twins with inflammatory bowel disease (dated 2019 in TCRdb). In the study overall: A total of about 28 monozygotic twin pairs were included in the full study, comprising nine German pairs (four IBD-concordant, five IBD-discordant) and 19 IBD-discordant Danish pairs. Each individual had, on average, about 151 000 unique TCRalpha sequences and 181 000 unique TCRbeta sequences available for analysis. Disease-associated traits were sought mainly through comparisons between IBD patients and their genetically identical healthy co-twins within discordant pairs. Overall study outcomes, separate from this receptor: Because patients were on differing immunosuppressive treatments, the repertoires may have picked up extra background noise and inter-individual variability. No difference in repertoire similarity was observed between concordant and discordant twins, possibly owing to limited statistical power. The results gave no support for a single strong signal or clonotype linked to IBD. Different T cell subtypes could not be distinguished in the analysis. A decrease in TCRbeta repertoire diversity, as measured by inverse Simpson index, was observed in IBD patients compared with their healthy co-twins. Compared with healthy twins, IBD patients had fewer clonotypes in common with other individuals, a difference most pronounced in patients showing signs of disease activity.

Libraries were made using 5' RACE. Preparation of each TCR library used approximately 4,000 ng of total RNA. For each sample, cDNA synthesis with SMARTScribe reverse transcriptase was split into eight separate reactions. During cDNA synthesis, unique molecular identifiers containing a 6-nucleotide sample barcode were introduced by template switching. Two nested PCRs of approximately 16 and 10 cycles amplified the TCRalpha and TCRbeta cDNA, and bead purification followed each PCR. Before amplification, cDNA was treated with uracil DNA-glycosylase and purified using the QIAquick PCR purification kit. In the second PCR, Illumina TruSeq-compatible adapters and sample-specific barcodes were added. TapeStation and Qubit were used to check library quality and concentration, and 5 to 6 ng of each library went into the pool. Sequencing of the pooled libraries was done on an Illumina HiSeq2500 single-index Rapid Run using custom sequencing primers and 2 x 100 bp reads. The original methods were these. MiGEC version 1.2.6 was used for UMI-based consensus assembly, which corrected PCR and sequencing errors. V(D)J alignment, clonotype assembly and CDR3 extraction were performed with MiXCR version 2.1.1. To normalise gene usage, clonotype sharing and MAIT/NKT TCR abundance, the top 1000, 10 000 and 20 000 clonotypes in each sample were analysed. After downsampling to 27 000 UMIs, diversity was calculated as the inverse Simpson index using the vegan R package. Statistical testing used paired Mann-Whitney U tests on the discordant twin pairs and applied Benjamini-Hochberg correction for multiple testing. Following TCRdb reprocessing, every CDR3 protein sequence forms one entry, and DNA is not provided. The V and J calls, along with clone size, are taken from TCRdb and not from the paper's own processing. The table for this sample lists just over 300,000 distinct CDR3 sequences. Clones ranked in the top ten supply 5.6% of the sample.

A word on this clonotype: The clone's antigen remains unknown.

From cysteine to phenylalanine, the CDR3 is 13 amino acids long. No DNA is recorded. CDR1 and CDR2, looked up from the germline V gene, are MNHEY and SVGAGI. From each donor, an approximately 2.4 ml peripheral blood sample was drawn into PAXgene tubes and stored at -80 degrees C. Without any T cell sorting, total RNA was extracted from whole blood using the PAXgene blood miRNA kit on an automated QIAcube. Peripheral blood from monozygotic twin pairs, either concordant or discordant for inflammatory bowel disease, underwent deep TCRalpha and TCRbeta repertoire profiling that used unique molecular barcoding. Smoking habits were recorded for all twin pairs, and individuals were classified as current, former or never smokers.

The clonotype originates from a human donor with ulcerative colitis or Crohn's disease, or a healthy co-twin of an affected twin (not recorded which). In this chain, TRBV6-5 is recombined with TRBJ2-5. The sequencing sample was made of blood. The CDR3 loop reads CASSYSAAETQYF.